Listed here are 19 T cell receptor beta chains from one sample, sequenced in a study of tumor-infiltrating lymphocytes in primary liver carcinoma. With around 500 ng total RNA as template and a constant-region primer, TCR beta cDNA was made. Investigators got TCR beta libraries out of three nested multiplex PCR rounds, done with slightly modified ARM-PCR. The opening two PCR rounds, approximately 10 cycles each, paired TRBV1-TRBV30 forward primers with a C-beta reverse primer. In TCRdb, the multiplex PCR reads were re-called with MiXCR into one record per CDR3 protein. The repertoire holds 300,000 to 350,000 distinct CDR3 sequences, less than 65% seen once, with about 6% in the top ten. Unsorted whole blood supplied the blood RNA, and germline DNA was isolated too. The material sequenced was peripheral blood. These receptors came from a man in his forties with primary liver carcinoma and hepatitis B virus infection.

V gene TRBV28 combines with J gene TRBJ1-2, with TRBD1 identical over 11 bases. V was pared by 5 bases and J by 8 bases, with 10 bases of the junction left unmatched. Per the germline V gene, CDR1 is MDHEN and CDR2 is SYDVKM. There are 15 residues in the CDR3. This chain's CDR3 is CASSLLSGTGGGYTF. CDR3 sequence (DNA): TGTGCCAGCAGTCTCTTGTCCGGGACAGGGGGGGGCTACACCTTC.

Only a few counts were recorded for this clonotype. V and J are TRBV10-2 and TRBJ2-5, with D unclear. Germline CDR1 reads WSHSY; CDR2 reads SAAADI. V was clipped by 3 bases and J by 4 bases, with 12 bases between them. The CDR3 runs to 14 residues. The CDR3 protein is CASSDQNLGETQYF. In nucleotides, the CDR3 is TGCGCCAGCAGTGATCAAAACCTAGGAGAGACCCAGTACTTC.

The gene calls are TRBV5-4 and TRBJ2-3; unclear D gene. CDR3 length: 10 residues. CDR1 is SGHNT and CDR2 is YYREEE in the germline V gene (reference sequence). V lost 5 bases, J lost 11 bases, and 9 bases lay in between. CDR3 coding DNA: TGTGCCAGCAGGTCTTATAAGCAGTATTTT. Translated, it gives CASRSYKQYF. Full variable domain (outside the CDR3, taken from reference TRBV5-4 and TRBJ2-3): ETGVTQSPTHLIKTRGQQVTLRCSSQSGHNTVSWYQQALGQGPQFIFQYYREEENGRGNFPPRFSGLQFPNYSSELNVNALELDDSALYLCASRSYKQYFGPGTRLTVL.

The chain carries TRBV28 and TRBJ2-5, with D maybe TRBD1 (5 bases). Germline V gene lookup returns CDR1 MDHEN and CDR2 SYDVKM. V lost 2 bases, J lost 5 bases, and 12 bases lay in between. This CDR3 has 14 amino acids. CDR3 sequence: CASSLEGAKETQYF. In DNA, the CDR3 is TGTGCCAGCAGTTTAGAAGGGGCCAAGGAGACCCAGTACTTC.

This clonotype was counted between two and nine times. The rearrangement uses TRBV5-1 and TRBJ2-7; D is unresolved. The V end was cut by 0 bases, the J end by 3 bases, with 7 bases between. There are 13 residues in the CDR3. The germline V gene has CDR1 SGHRS and CDR2 YFSETQ. CDR3 sequence (DNA): TGCGCCAGCAGCTTGGTCTGGGGCTACGAGCAGTACTTC. Protein product: CASSLVWGYEQYF.

This sequence joins TRBV11-2 and TRBJ1-3; perhaps TRBD1 as D (6 bases). Trimming left V 7 bases short and J 6 bases short, with 22 bases between. This CDR3 has 16 amino acids. Germline assignment: CDR1 SGHAT and CDR2 FQNNGV. CDR3 bases: TGTGCCAGCAACTTGGACGCCAGGGGAAGGGCAAACACCATATATTTT. Its protein product is CASNLDARGRANTIYF.

In the case of this clonotype: The junction and the germline gene differ at one end; a read error may be behind it. The chain combines TRBV11-2 with TRBJ2-2, with a tentative D call TRBD1 (7 bases). The CDR3 consists of 16 residues. Germline V lookup: CDR1 SGHAT, CDR2 FQNNGV. CDR3 in amino acids: CASTLECGTDTGELFF. CDR3 DNA: TGTGCCAGCACCTTAGAGTGCGGGACAGACACCGGGGAGCTGTTTTTT.

In its sample, this clonotype was seen many times. The J gene is TRBJ1-1, the V gene TRBV13, with D perhaps TRBD1 (5 bases). Germline V lookup: CDR1 PRHDT, CDR2 FYEKMQ (reference sequence). The ends were cut back, 4 bases at V and 4 bases at J, with 13 bases in the middle. CDR3 length equals 14 residues. The CDR3 is CASSSLWGGTEAFF. In DNA, the CDR3 is TGTGCCAGCAGCTCCCTGTGGGGGGGCACTGAAGCTTTCTTT. The whole variable domain, remainder taken from reference TRBV13 and TRBJ1-1, is AAGVIQSPRHLIKEKRETATLKCYPIPRHDTVYWYQQGPGQDPQFLISFYEKMQSDKGSIPDRFSAQQFSDYHSELNMSSLELGDSALYFCASSSLWGGTEAFFGQGTRLTVV.

Remarks on this clonotype: A much larger clone differs by one base, so this may be a read error. V gene TRBV12-3 or TRBV12-4 combines with J gene TRBJ1-1; TRBD1 is a possible D gene (6 bases). V was pared by 8 bases and J by 7 bases, with 11 bases between. The CDR3 covers 11 residues. Written as DNA, the CDR3 is TGTGCCAGCGGCCGACAGGATGAAGCTTTCTTT. This codes for CASGRQDEAFF.

Turning to this clonotype: No conserved phenylalanine or tryptophan is present at the end of the CDR3, so a read error is the likely explanation. V usage is TRBV29-1 and J usage is TRBJ1-1; tentative D call: TRBD1 (6 bases). From germline, CDR1 is SQVTM and CDR2 ANQGSEA. The CDR3 has 12 residues. V lost 8 bases and J lost 3, with 13 bases in between. The CDR3 nucleotides are TGCAGCATTACACAGGGCTACACTGAAGCTTTCATT. Its protein is CSITQGYTEAFI.

The DNA for the CDR3 is TGCGCCAGCAGTGCAACTAGCGGGTCCCAAGGTACTACCGAGCAGTACTTC. Protein sequence: CASSATSGSQGTTEQYF. The J gene is TRBJ2-7, the V gene TRBV5-1, with 9 bases matching TRBD2. Germline V gene sequence: CDR1 SGHRS, CDR2 YFSETQ. CDR3 length: 17 residues. After removal of 5 bases from V and 6 bases from J, the junction contained 18 bases not matched to a gene.

Note on this clonotype: A much larger clone differs from this one at a single base, so this may be a read error. The chain is built from TRBV14 and TRBJ1-2; TRBD1 is a possible D gene (6 bases). This CDR3 has 14 residues. Trimming left V 4 bases short and J 6 bases short, with 15 bases between. The germline V gene encodes CDR1 SGHDN and CDR2 FVKESK. The CDR3, as DNA: TGTGCCAGCAGCCCCTGGGGGGGCCCTCATGGCTACACCTTC. Translation gives CASSPWGGPHGYTF.

This clonotype was recorded at least ten times. The rearrangement links TRBV4-1 to TRBJ1-1; D is ambiguous. The CDR3 length is 15 residues. Germline V CDR1 and CDR2: MGHRA, YSYEKL. V was cut by 0 bases and J by 1 base, with 9 bases left in between. The CDR3 DNA sequence: TGCGCCAGCAGCCAAGAGGTAGTGAGGAACACTGAAGCTTTCTTT. It translates to CASSQEVVRNTEAFF.

A remark on this clonotype: This may come from a read error, since a much larger clone is one base off. The J gene is TRBJ1-1, the V gene TRBV10-3; no firm D call. From germline, CDR1 is ENHRY and CDR2 SYGVKD. The CDR3 covers 13 residues. V lost 10 bases and J lost 4, with 16 bases in between. CDR3: CASIGFGRTEAFF. The CDR3 DNA sequence: TGTGCCAGCATAGGGTTTGGTCGCACTGAAGCTTTCTTT.

As concerns this clonotype: This may stem from a read error, because a much larger clone lies one nucleotide away. This chain uses TRBV4-1 with TRBJ2-2; D is possibly TRBD2 (5 bases). The CDR3 has 16 amino acids. The V end was cut by 0 bases, the J end by 2 bases, with 10 bases between. The germline V gene has CDR1 MGHRA and CDR2 YSYEKL. The CDR3 is CASSQDPSCNTGELFF. In nucleotides, the CDR3 is TGCGCCAGCAGCCAAGACCCTAGCTGTAACACCGGGGAGCTGTTTTTT.

V gene TRBV12-3 or TRBV12-4 combines with J gene TRBJ1-3; D perhaps matches TRBD1 (5 bases). The CDR3 spans 13 residues. Trimming stripped 3 bases from V and 7 bases from J, with 10 bases between. This CDR3 is CASSFSGGNTIYF. CDR3 DNA sequence: TGTGCCAGCAGTTTTTCCGGGGGTAACACCATATATTTT.

V usage is TRBV19 and J usage is TRBJ2-7; the D is unclear. The CDR3 length is 14 residues. CDR1 is LNHDA and CDR2 is SQIVND in the germline V gene (reference sequence). Trimming took off 3 bases at V and 4 bases at J, with 13 bases between the two ends. CDR3 sequence reads: CASSMSRMAYEQYF. CDR3 DNA: TGTGCCAGTAGTATGTCCCGAATGGCATACGAGCAGTACTTC.

With respect to this clonotype: A much larger clone differs from this one at a single base, so this may be a read error. The rearrangement joins TRBV4-1 to TRBJ2-3; 9 bases align to TRBD1. Germline V gene lookup returns CDR1 MGHRA and CDR2 YSYEKL. CDR3 size: 16 residues. The CDR3 nucleotides read TGCGCCAGCAGCCGCGGGACAGGGCCTCCCGGAGATATGCAGTATTTT. Amino acids: CASSRGTGPPGDMQYF.

This clonotype was observed many times. The rearrangement uses TRBV10-3 and TRBJ1-1; D perhaps matches TRBD1 (5 bases). In germline, CDR1 is ENHRY, CDR2 SYGVKD. Trimming stripped 5 bases from V and 0 bases from J, with 16 bases between. There are 16 residues in the CDR3. CDR3 nucleotide sequence: TGTGCCATCAGTTCGACAGAAACTGGGGTGAACACTGAAGCTTTCTTT. It specifies CAISSTETGVNTEAFF.